The 32 T cell receptor beta chains reported below all come from one sample, sequenced in a study of blood T cell repertoires in COVID-19. Assay: immunoSEQ multiplex PCR; the TCRdb copy retains only in-frame clones and omits some. The sample lists 100,000 to 140,000 clones, about 89% occurring once. Material for sequencing was peripheral blood. These receptors all come from a woman aged 30 to 39 with acute or convalescent COVID-19.

V and J are TRBV9 and TRBJ2-7; perhaps TRBD1 as D (5 bases). This CDR3 is 15 amino acids long. V was trimmed by 0 bases and J by 2 bases, leaving 12 bases between them. Germline CDR1 and CDR2: SGDLS and YYNGEE. This CDR3 is CASSVVAGPPYEQYF. The CDR3 coding sequence is TGTGCCAGCAGCGTAGTGGCAGGGCCGCCCTACGAGCAGTACTTC.

The rearrangement uses TRBV28 and TRBJ1-2; 10 positions agree with TRBD1. This CDR3 has 15 amino acids. The V gene's germline CDR1 is MDHEN and CDR2 SYDVKM. J gave up 2 bases and V 6 bases, and 6 bases lay outside the gene matches. The CDR3 loop is CASRPDRGRNYGYTF. The DNA of the CDR3 is TGTGCCAGCAGGCCAGACAGGGGGCGAAACTATGGCTACACCTTC.

The chain carries TRBV9 and TRBJ1-2; weak D call: TRBD1 (6 bases). The CDR3 consists of 13 residues. Germline CDR1 is SGDLS and CDR2 is YYNGEE. V lost 3 bases, J lost 2 bases, and 8 bases lay in between. The CDR3 DNA follows: TGTGCCAGCAGCGCGGACAGAAACTATGGCTACACCTTC. This encodes CASSADRNYGYTF.

The chain is built from TRBV6-5 and TRBJ1-2, with D possibly TRBD1 on 6 matching bases. This CDR3 is built from 15 residues. The ends were cut back, 3 bases at V and 7 bases at J, with 18 bases in the middle. Germline CDR1 MNHEY, CDR2 SVGAGI. DNA of the CDR3: TGTGCCAGCAGTTATGTCTCAGGACAGTCATCTGGCTACACCTTC. Translating it yields CASSYVSGQSSGYTF.

The chain uses TRBV4-3 and TRBJ2-1; 9 nucleotides agree with TRBD1. J was trimmed by 9 bases and V by 2 bases; bases with no gene match: 8. The CDR3 is made up of 15 amino acids. CDR1 is LGHNA and CDR2 is YSLEER in the germline V gene. CDR3 nucleotides: TGCGCCAGCAGCCAACAAACAGGGGGCTGGAGTGAGCAGTTCTTC. This codes for CASSQQTGGWSEQFF.

The rearrangement links TRBV19 to TRBJ1-1; tentatively, D is TRBD1 (6 bases). V lost 4 bases and J lost 0, with 15 bases in between. Germline CDR1 reads LNHDA; CDR2 reads SQIVND (reference sequence). The CDR3 is made up of 16 amino acids. The CDR3 region is CASSTYLTGLNTEAFF. The CDR3 DNA follows: TGTGCCAGTAGTACCTACCTGACAGGCTTGAACACTGAAGCTTTCTTT.

V usage is TRBV7-9 and J usage is TRBJ1-1, with D perhaps TRBD1 (5 bases). The CDR3 is 14 residues long. Per germline, CDR1 SEHNR and CDR2 FQNEAQ (reference sequence). The V and J ends lost 3 bases and 4 bases respectively, with 12 bases between them. CDR3 region: CASSFTGVVTEAFF. The CDR3 nucleotides are TGTGCCAGCAGCTTCACAGGTGTGGTCACTGAAGCTTTCTTT.

This clone was found a few times. The CDR3 region is CASSQDQGDSPLHF. CDR3 coding DNA: TGTGCCAGCAGCCAAGATCAGGGGGACTCACCCCTCCACTTT. The genes are TRBV14 and TRBJ1-6; 7 bases line up with TRBD1. The CDR3 extends over 14 amino acids. CDR1 is SGHDN, CDR2 FVKESK, per germline. The V and J ends lost 0 bases and 10 bases, in that order; junction bases with no gene match: 3.

This rearrangement joins TRBV4-1 to TRBJ2-1; 13 nucleotides line up with TRBD2. The CDR3 extends over 18 amino acids. V gave up 0 bases and J gave up 4 bases; unmatched junction bases: 6. Germline CDR1 MGHRA, CDR2 YSYEKL. CDR3 DNA: TGCGCCAGCAGCCAAGATACTAGCGGGAGGGCCCTTTACAATGAGCAGTTCTTC. Protein sequence: CASSQDTSGRALYNEQFF.

The genes are TRBV20-1 and TRBJ1-2, with no clear D. V was shortened by 6 bases and J by 3 bases, with 5 bases between the two germline ends. The germline gives CDR1 DFQATT, CDR2 SNEGSKA (reference sequence). The CDR3 loop spans 10 amino acids. The CDR3 region has the DNA TGCAGTGCGAGGGACTATGGCTACACCTTC. It codes for CSARDYGYTF.

The rearrangement joins TRBV20-1 to TRBJ2-3; D is undetermined. With 8 bases removed from V and 6 bases from J, the gap between germline ends came to 12 bases. This CDR3 has 11 amino acids. From germline, CDR1 is DFQATT and CDR2 SNEGSKA (reference sequence). The CDR3 protein is CSPKQSDTQYF. In nucleotides, the CDR3 is TGCAGTCCCAAACAGTCGGATACGCAGTATTTT.

The CDR3 bases are TGCGCCAGCAGCCAAGATAAGGGACAATGGGGGGAAAAACTGTTTTTT. Residues: CASSQDKGQWGEKLFF. The J gene is TRBJ1-4, the V gene TRBV4-1; D is perhaps TRBD1 (6 bases). The V gene's germline CDR1 is MGHRA and CDR2 YSYEKL. The CDR3 sequence is 16 residues long. V was cut by 0 bases and J by 8 bases, with 16 bases left in between.

The J gene is TRBJ2-5, the V gene TRBV3-1 (or the pseudogene TRBV3-2); 8 nucleotides line up with TRBD1. Germline CDR1 is LGHDT and CDR2 is YNNKEL (reference sequence). Germline trimming cut 5 bases from V and 1 base from J; bases unmatched to any gene: 3. The CDR3 spans 14 residues. DNA of the CDR3: TGTGCCAGCAGCTTGGGGACAGGCCAAGAGACCCAGTACTTC. It encodes CASSLGTGQETQYF.

This clone was detected once. This chain joins TRBV2 and TRBJ1-1; no firm D call. The CDR3 totals 13 residues. Trimming shortened V by 4 bases and J by 1 base, and 7 bases separated the two germline ends. The V gene's germline CDR1 is SNHLY and CDR2 FYNNEI. The CDR3 DNA sequence: TGTGCCAGCAGTGTGGAGAGGAACACTGAAGCTTTCTTT. Protein sequence: CASSVERNTEAFF.

The CDR3 DNA reads as TGTGCCAGCTCACCGACGAACGGGTTCAATCAGCCCCAGCATTTT. This translates into CASSPTNGFNQPQHF. The chain joins TRBV18 to TRBJ1-5; no clear D gene. The CDR3 runs to 15 residues. Germline CDR1 KGHSH, CDR2 LQKENI. With 3 bases removed from V and 3 bases from J, the gap between germline ends came to 12 bases.

The chain recombines TRBV2 with TRBJ1-5; no clear D gene. CDR1 and CDR2 (germline): SNHLY, FYNNEI. CDR3 length equals 18 residues. Trimming pared 4 bases from V and 2 bases from J, leaving 21 bases between. The CDR3 DNA is TGTGCCAGCAGTGCCTCCGCCCGACCCACGCGGGGCAATCAGCCCCAGCATTTT. It yields the protein CASSASARPTRGNQPQHF.

The rearrangement links TRBV10-3 to TRBJ2-1; 12 nucleotides match TRBD2. The germline V gene has CDR1 ENHRY and CDR2 SYGVKD. Losses at the gene ends were 6 bases for V and 3 bases for J; bases not matched to a gene: 6. This CDR3 is 16 amino acids long. Here the CDR3 reads CAIRDSSGGGYNEQFF. CDR3 in DNA: TGTGCCATCAGGGATTCTAGCGGGGGGGGCTACAATGAGCAGTTCTTC.

The rearrangement uses TRBV5-4 and TRBJ2-7; 7 nucleotides align to TRBD1. V gave up 4 bases and J gave up 2 bases; unmatched junction bases: 6. The CDR3 loop spans 14 amino acids. Germline lookup yields CDR1 SGHNT and CDR2 YYREEE (reference sequence). This CDR3 reads CASSQRTGAYEQYF. Here the CDR3 DNA reads TGTGCCAGCAGCCAACGGACAGGAGCCTACGAGCAGTACTTC. The full variable domain, with the rest looked up from reference TRBV5-4 and TRBJ2-7, is ETGVTQSPTHLIKTRGQQVTLRCSSQSGHNTVSWYQQALGQGPQFIFQYYREEENGRGNFPPRFSGLQFPNYSSELNVNALELDDSALYLCASSQRTGAYEQYFGPGTRLTVT.

This chain joins TRBV12-2 and TRBJ1-2; TRBD1, as called in the table, went unchecked against the DNA. TRBV12-2 is a recognized pseudogene. CDR3 size: 13 residues. This CDR3 is CATLIRTGNGYTF. CDR3 DNA: TGTGCAACCCTCATTCGGACAGGGAATGGCTACACCTTC.

The genes are TRBV18 and TRBJ1-1; the D gene is possibly TRBD1 (6 bases). CDR1 KGHSH and CDR2 LQKENI come from the germline V gene. V was cut by 2 bases and J by 4 bases, with 11 bases left in between. CDR3 length equals 14 residues. CDR3 nucleotides: TGTGCCAGCTCACCAGAGGGGGAGGGCACTGAAGCTTTCTTT. Its protein product is CASSPEGEGTEAFF.

The chain uses TRBV30 and TRBJ2-7; D is ambiguous. CDR3 size: 12 residues. With 2 bases removed from V and 2 bases from J, the gap between germline ends came to 7 bases. The germline CDR1 and CDR2 sequences are GTSNPN and SVGIG (reference sequence). CDR3 nucleotides: TGTGCCTGGAGTCTAAGTACCTACGAGCAGTACTTC. Translation gives CAWSLSTYEQYF.

The rearrangement joins TRBV27 to TRBJ2-1, with a possible D match to TRBD1 (5 bases). Trimming took 11 bases from V and 8 from J, leaving 19 bases between them. Germline values: CDR1 MNHEY, CDR2 SMNVEV (reference sequence). The CDR3 consists of 13 residues. CDR3 loop: CAASGRVFDEQFF. CDR3 nucleotide sequence: TGTGCCGCATCGGGCAGGGTTTTTGATGAGCAGTTCTTC.

V gene TRBV10-3 combines with J gene TRBJ1-3, with D possibly TRBD1 on 5 matching bases. CDR1 and CDR2 from the germline V gene are ENHRY and SYGVKD. V was trimmed by 0 bases and J by 2 bases, leaving 14 bases between them. This CDR3 spans 17 amino acids. The CDR3 coding sequence is TGTGCCATCAGTGAGTCGAGTCGGGGGGGGACTGGAAACACCATATATTTT. It translates to CAISESSRGGTGNTIYF.

The chain joins TRBV20-1 to TRBJ1-3; no reliable D call. The V gene's germline CDR1 is DFQATT and CDR2 SNEGSKA (reference sequence). Trimming cost V 3 bases and J 1 base, with 7 bases left between them. The CDR3 totals 13 residues. CDR3 protein: CSASSRSGNTIYF. The CDR3 nucleotides read TGCAGTGCTAGTTCCAGGTCTGGAAACACCATATATTTT.

The rearrangement joins TRBV18 to TRBJ2-7; 12 bases line up with TRBD1. The CDR3 is 15 amino acids. Germline CDR1 and CDR2: KGHSH and LQKENI. After removal of 6 bases from V and 7 bases from J, the junction contained 10 bases not matched to a gene. The CDR3 reads CASSHRDRGRGEQYF. CDR3 DNA sequence: TGTGCCAGCTCCCACCGGGACAGGGGGCGAGGGGAGCAGTACTTC.

The chain employs TRBV6-2 or TRBV6-3 and TRBJ2-5; TRBD2 matches at 11 bases. The V gene end was trimmed by 6 bases and the J gene end by 1 base; junction bases not matched to a gene: 7. Germline assignment: CDR1 MNHEY and CDR2 SVGEGT. CDR3 length equals 16 residues. This CDR3 is CASSLAGGGIQETQYF. DNA of the CDR3: TGTGCCAGCAGCTTAGCGGGAGGGGGCATCCAAGAGACCCAGTACTTC.

The chain links TRBV2 to TRBJ2-6; possibly TRBD2 for D (5 bases). The germline V gene has CDR1 SNHLY and CDR2 FYNNEI. V was clipped by 4 bases and J by 4 bases, with 8 bases between them. This CDR3 is 14 amino acids long. The CDR3 loop reads CASSARRGANVLTF. The CDR3 nucleotides read TGTGCCAGCAGTGCCCGGAGGGGGGCCAACGTCCTGACTTTC.

This chain uses TRBV28 with TRBJ1-1, with 9 positions matching TRBD1. Germline CDR1 is MDHEN and CDR2 is SYDVKM. V was clipped by 6 bases and J by 1 base; unmatched bases: 6. The CDR3 loop spans 15 amino acids. CDR3 nucleotides: TGTGCCAGCAGGGTGACAGGGGGGGAGAACACTGAAGCTTTCTTT. Translating it yields CASRVTGGENTEAFF.

This chain uses TRBV7-8 with TRBJ2-5, with D tentatively TRBD2 (7 bases). Germline lookup yields CDR1 SGHVS and CDR2 FQNEAQ. The V end was cut by 3 bases, the J end by 1 base, with 18 bases between. The CDR3 is 17 amino acids. In DNA form, the CDR3 reads TGTGCCAGCAGCTTGGACAGTTGGGGCGGGGGCCAAGAGACCCAGTACTTC. It encodes CASSLDSWGGGQETQYF.

This chain links TRBV7-9 with TRBJ2-2; 9 bases agree with TRBD1. V gave up 4 bases and J gave up 5 bases; unmatched junction bases: 5. The CDR3 extends over 15 amino acids. Germline assignment: CDR1 SEHNR and CDR2 FQNEAQ (reference sequence). In nucleotides, the CDR3 is TGTGCCAGCAGCTCACCGGGACAGGGAACCGGGGAGCTGTTTTTT. Protein: CASSSPGQGTGELFF.

V gene TRBV7-2 combines with J gene TRBJ1-2, with D possibly being TRBD1 (5 bases). V lost 4 bases to trimming and J lost 4 bases, with 10 bases between them. The CDR3 has 13 residues. Germline assignment: CDR1 SGHTA and CDR2 FQGNSA. The CDR3 here is CASSSRQTYGYTF. CDR3 nucleotides: TGTGCCAGCAGCTCGAGACAGACCTATGGCTACACCTTC.

V is TRBV5-1 and J is TRBJ1-4, with D unclear. Germline lookup yields CDR1 SGHRS and CDR2 YFSETQ. CDR3 length: 14 residues. The germline V and J ends were trimmed by 4 bases and 6 bases, with 13 bases remaining between them. CDR3 protein: CASSPYTIDEKLFF. The CDR3, as DNA: TGCGCCAGCAGCCCCTATACCATAGATGAAAAACTGTTTTTT.